The clone carrying this T cell receptor (beta chain) was recorded many times. The antigen is not known. This record comes from a study of CD8 T cells in ankylosing spondylitis. Trimming removed 1 base at V and 7 bases at J, with 7 bases between. CDR1 is SQVTM, CDR2 ANQGSEA, per germline. The CDR3 is 11 residues long. Findings and caveats of the study: About 8 highly homologous variants made up a TCR beta motif, and this motif appeared characteristic of ankylosing spondylitis blood.

Via MiXCR, TCRdb re-called the 5' RACE reads, giving one row per CDR3 protein. The sample consists of 700,000 to 850,000 distinct CDR3 sequences, approximately 12% of them appearing once. The sequence came from a male donor with ankylosing spondylitis. Sequencing was done on a sample of blood, either unsorted or a sorted T cell fraction (not recorded which). The J gene is TRBJ1-2, the V gene TRBV29-1; D is possibly TRBD1 (6 bases). In DNA, the CDR3 is TGCAGCGTTGAAGCAGGGGTTGGCTACACCTTC. It encodes CSVEAGVGYTF.